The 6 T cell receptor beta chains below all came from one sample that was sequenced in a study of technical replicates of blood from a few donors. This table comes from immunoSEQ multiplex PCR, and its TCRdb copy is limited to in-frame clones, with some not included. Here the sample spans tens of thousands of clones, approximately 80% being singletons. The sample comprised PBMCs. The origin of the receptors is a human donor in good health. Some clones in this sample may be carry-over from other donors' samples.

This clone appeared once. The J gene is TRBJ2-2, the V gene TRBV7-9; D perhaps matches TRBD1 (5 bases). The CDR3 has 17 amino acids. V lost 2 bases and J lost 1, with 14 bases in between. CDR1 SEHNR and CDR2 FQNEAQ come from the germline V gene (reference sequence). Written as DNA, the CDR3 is TGTGCCAGCAGCTTACAGAGGCCCCAGGGGAACACCGGGGAGCTGTTTTTT. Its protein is CASSLQRPQGNTGELFF.

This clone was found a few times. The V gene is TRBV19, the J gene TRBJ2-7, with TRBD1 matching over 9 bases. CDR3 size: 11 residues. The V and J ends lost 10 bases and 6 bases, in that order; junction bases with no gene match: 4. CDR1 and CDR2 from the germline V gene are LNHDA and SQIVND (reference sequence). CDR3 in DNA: TGTGCCACGGGACAGGGAAGCGAGCAGTACTTC. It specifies CATGQGSEQYF.

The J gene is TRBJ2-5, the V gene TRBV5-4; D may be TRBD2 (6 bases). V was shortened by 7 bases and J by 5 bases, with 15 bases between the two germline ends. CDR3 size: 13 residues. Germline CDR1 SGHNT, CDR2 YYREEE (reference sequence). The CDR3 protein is CASGAGLAETQYF. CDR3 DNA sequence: TGTGCCAGCGGTGCCGGGCTAGCGGAGACCCAGTACTTC.

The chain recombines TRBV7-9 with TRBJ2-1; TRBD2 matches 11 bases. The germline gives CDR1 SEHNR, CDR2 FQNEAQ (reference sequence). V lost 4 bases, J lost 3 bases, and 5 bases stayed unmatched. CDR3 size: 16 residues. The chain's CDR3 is CASSSRLAGFYNEQFF. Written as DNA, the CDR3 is TGTGCCAGCAGCTCGCGACTAGCGGGGTTCTACAATGAGCAGTTCTTC. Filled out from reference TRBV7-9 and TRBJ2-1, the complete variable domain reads DTGVSQNPRHKITKRGQNVTFRCDPISEHNRLYWYRQTLGQGPEFLTYFQNEAQLEKSRLLSDRFSAERPKGSFSTLEIQRTEQGDSAMYLCASSSRLAGFYNEQFFGPGTRLTVL.

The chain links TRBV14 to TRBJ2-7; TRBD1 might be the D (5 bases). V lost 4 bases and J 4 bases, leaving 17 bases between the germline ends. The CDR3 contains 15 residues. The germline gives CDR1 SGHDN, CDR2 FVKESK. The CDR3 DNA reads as TGTGCCAGCAGCCTAGCAGGGTTAGGGGATTACGAGCAGTACTTC. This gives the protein CASSLAGLGDYEQYF.

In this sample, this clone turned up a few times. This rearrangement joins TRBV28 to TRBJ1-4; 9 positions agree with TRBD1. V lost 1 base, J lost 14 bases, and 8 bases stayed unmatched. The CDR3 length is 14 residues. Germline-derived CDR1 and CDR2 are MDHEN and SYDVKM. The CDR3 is CASSLSLDRGVLFF. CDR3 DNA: TGTGCCAGCAGTTTATCCCTGGACAGGGGCGTTCTGTTTTTT.